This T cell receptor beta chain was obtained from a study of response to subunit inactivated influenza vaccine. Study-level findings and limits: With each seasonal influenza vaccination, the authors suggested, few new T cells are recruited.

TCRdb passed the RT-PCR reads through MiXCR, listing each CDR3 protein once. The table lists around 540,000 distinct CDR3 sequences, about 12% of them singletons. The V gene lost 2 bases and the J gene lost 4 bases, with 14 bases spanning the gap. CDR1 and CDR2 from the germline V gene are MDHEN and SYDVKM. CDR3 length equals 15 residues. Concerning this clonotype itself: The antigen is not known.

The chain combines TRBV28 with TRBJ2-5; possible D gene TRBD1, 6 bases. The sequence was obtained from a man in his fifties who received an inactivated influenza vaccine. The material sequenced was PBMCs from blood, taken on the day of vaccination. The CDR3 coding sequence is TGTGCCAGCAGTTTAAACCCCGGGACAACAGAGACCCAGTACTTC. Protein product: CASSLNPGTTETQYF.